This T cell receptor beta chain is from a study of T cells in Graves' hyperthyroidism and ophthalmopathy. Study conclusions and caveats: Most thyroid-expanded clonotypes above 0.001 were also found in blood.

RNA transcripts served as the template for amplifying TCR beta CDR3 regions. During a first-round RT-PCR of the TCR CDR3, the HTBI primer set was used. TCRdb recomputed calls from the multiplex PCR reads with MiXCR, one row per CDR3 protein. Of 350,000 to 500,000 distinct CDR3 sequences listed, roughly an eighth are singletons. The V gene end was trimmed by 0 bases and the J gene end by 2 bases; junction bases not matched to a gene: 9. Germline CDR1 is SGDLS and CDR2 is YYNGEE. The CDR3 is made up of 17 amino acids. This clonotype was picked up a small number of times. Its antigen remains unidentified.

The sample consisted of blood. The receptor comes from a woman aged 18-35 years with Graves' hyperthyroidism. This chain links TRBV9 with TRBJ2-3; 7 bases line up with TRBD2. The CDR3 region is CASSVGSTGRNTDTQYF. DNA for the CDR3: TGTGCCAGCAGCGTAGGGAGCACCGGGAGGAACACAGATACGCAGTATTTT.